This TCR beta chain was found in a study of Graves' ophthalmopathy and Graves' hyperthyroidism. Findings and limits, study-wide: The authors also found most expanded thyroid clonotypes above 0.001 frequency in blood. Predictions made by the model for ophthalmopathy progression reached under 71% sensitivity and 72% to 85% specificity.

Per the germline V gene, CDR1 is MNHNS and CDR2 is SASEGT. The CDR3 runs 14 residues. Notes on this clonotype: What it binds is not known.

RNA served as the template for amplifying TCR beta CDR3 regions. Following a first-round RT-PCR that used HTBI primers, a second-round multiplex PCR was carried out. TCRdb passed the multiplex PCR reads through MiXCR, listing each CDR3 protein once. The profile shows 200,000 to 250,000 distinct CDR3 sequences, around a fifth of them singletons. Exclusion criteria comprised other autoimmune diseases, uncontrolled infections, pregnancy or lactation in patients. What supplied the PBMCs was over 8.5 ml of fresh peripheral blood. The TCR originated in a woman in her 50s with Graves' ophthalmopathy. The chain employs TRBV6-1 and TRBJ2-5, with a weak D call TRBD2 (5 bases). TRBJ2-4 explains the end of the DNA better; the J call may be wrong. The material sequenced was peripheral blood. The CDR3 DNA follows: TGTGCCAGCGATACGGGGTTTCTTCGGGACATTCAGTACTTC. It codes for CASDTGFLRDIQYF.